These 21 T cell receptor beta chains originate from one sample sequenced in a study of identical twins. One entry per CDR3 protein, called by TCRdb with MiXCR from the 5' RACE reads. This table holds 250,000 or so distinct CDR3 sequences, about 9% found once. These same records also appear under a second study, on yellow fever vaccine responses in identical twins.

The specimen was CD8+ T cells sorted from blood. The receptors here all came from a woman aged 18-29 years in good health.

This clonotype was counted a few times. One end of the junction does not line up with germline, which may come from a read error. V usage is TRBV7-7 and J usage is TRBJ2-5; 14 bases match TRBD2. CDR1 is SSHAT, CDR2 FNYEAQ, per germline (reference sequence). The CDR3 spans 19 residues. This CDR3 reads CASRLSTSGRADDGETQYF. CDR3 in DNA: TGTGCTAGCAGACTATCGACTAGCGGGAGGGCCGACGATGGAGAGACCCAGTACTTC. Filled out from reference TRBV7-7 and TRBJ2-5, the complete variable domain reads GAGVSQSPRYKVTKRGQDVTLRCDPISSHATLYWYQQALGQGPEFLTYFNYEAQPDKSGLPSDRFSAERPEGSISTLTIQRTEQRDSAMYRCASRLSTSGRADDGETQYFGPGTRLLVL.

This clonotype has more than one count but fewer than ten. The chain combines TRBV20-1 with TRBJ2-5; the D is unclear. The CDR3 spans 13 residues. V lost 3 bases and J 0 bases, leaving 8 bases between the germline ends. Germline lookup yields CDR1 DFQATT and CDR2 SNEGSKA (reference sequence). CDR3 nucleotide sequence: TGCAGTGCTAGTGGACCGTACCAAGAGACCCAGTACTTC. Protein product: CSASGPYQETQYF.

This clonotype was found a few times. V is TRBV4-3 and J is TRBJ2-3; TRBD1 might be the D (5 bases). The CDR3 covers 15 residues. Germline-derived CDR1 and CDR2 are LGHNA and YSLEER. The ends were cut back, 0 bases at V and 4 bases at J, with 11 bases in the middle. CDR3 in DNA: TGCGCCAGCAGCCAAGATCGGCAGGGCCCAGATACGCAGTATTTT. Translation gives CASSQDRQGPDTQYF.

V is TRBV28 and J is TRBJ2-1; D call uncertain. The germline CDR1 and CDR2 sequences are MDHEN and SYDVKM. V was shortened by 9 bases and J by 5 bases, with 17 bases between the two germline ends. The CDR3 covers 14 residues. For the CDR3, the DNA is TGTGCCAGTAAACTCTCCAGCACTCACAATGAGCAGTTCTTC. Amino acids: CASKLSSTHNEQFF.

This clonotype was detected a few times. This rearrangement joins TRBV6-1 to TRBJ1-1; possibly TRBD1 for D (6 bases). The CDR3 has 17 residues. The V end lost 2 bases, the J end lost 5 bases, and 21 bases lay between the germline ends. Germline assignment: CDR1 MNHNS and CDR2 SASEGT. CDR3 nucleotides: TGTGCCAGCAGTGAAAGGGGCAGGGGCGTGACATTGACTGAAGCTTTCTTT. This encodes CASSERGRGVTLTEAFF.

This clonotype was seen repeatedly, ten times or more. V is TRBV7-9 and J is TRBJ2-7; weak D call: TRBD1 (6 bases). This CDR3 is built from 14 residues. Germline CDR1 is SEHNR and CDR2 is FQNEAQ (reference sequence). The V and J ends lost 4 bases and 2 bases respectively, with 12 bases between them. This chain's CDR3 is CASSSRTVPYEQYF. The CDR3, as DNA: TGTGCCAGCAGCTCCCGGACAGTACCCTACGAGCAGTACTTC. Supplemented by reference TRBV7-9 and TRBJ2-7, the full variable domain reads DTGVSQNPRHKITKRGQNVTFRCDPISEHNRLYWYRQTLGQGPEFLTYFQNEAQLEKSRLLSDRFSAERPKGSFSTLEIQRTEQGDSAMYLCASSSRTVPYEQYFGPGTRLTVT.

V and J are TRBV9 and TRBJ1-5; perhaps TRBD1 as D (6 bases). This CDR3 contains 15 residues. Per germline, CDR1 SGDLS and CDR2 YYNGEE. The V end lost 3 bases, the J end lost 3 bases, and 13 bases lay between the germline ends. The chain's CDR3 is CASSALGHINQPQHF. CDR3 sequence (DNA): TGTGCCAGCAGCGCACTGGGACATATCAATCAGCCCCAGCATTTT.

The sample holds many counts of this clonotype. The gene calls are TRBV4-2 and TRBJ2-1; 9 nucleotides agree with TRBD2. In germline, CDR1 is LGHNA, CDR2 YNFKEQ. The CDR3 is 18 residues long. With 0 bases clipped from V and 1 base from J, the junction kept 7 bases outside the gene matches. In DNA, the CDR3 is TGTGCCAGCAGCCAAGATTCGGCTAGCGGGAAATCCTACAATGAGCAGTTCTTC. It is translated as CASSQDSASGKSYNEQFF.

This chain uses TRBV4-1 with TRBJ2-5; TRBD2 aligns across 12 bases. The CDR3 has 16 residues. The V and J ends lost 1 base and 5 bases, in that order; junction bases with no gene match: 5. CDR1 and CDR2 (germline): MGHRA, YSYEKL. Here the CDR3 reads CASSQGLAGVAETQYF. The CDR3 DNA follows: TGCGCCAGCAGCCAAGGACTAGCGGGAGTAGCGGAGACCCAGTACTTC.

With respect to this clonotype: This may be a read error, as it is one base from a much larger clone. The chain employs TRBV7-9 and TRBJ2-2, with 9 bases that match TRBD2. The CDR3 spans 16 residues. CDR1 SEHNR and CDR2 FQNEAQ come from the germline V gene (reference sequence). The CDR3 protein is CARSSLAGENTGELFF. The CDR3 bases are TGTGCCAGAAGCTCCTTAGCGGGGGAGAACACCGGGGAGCTGTTTTTT.

The J gene is TRBJ2-5, the V gene TRBV25-1, with D unresolved. The germline V gene has CDR1 MGHDK and CDR2 SYGVNS. CDR3 size: 13 residues. V lost 2 bases and J lost 3, with 7 bases in between. CDR3 DNA sequence: TGTGCCAGCAGTGAACCGACGGAAGAGACCCAGTACTTC. Its protein is CASSEPTEETQYF.

The J gene is TRBJ2-1, the V gene TRBV12-3 or TRBV12-4; the D gene is possibly TRBD1 (5 bases). V lost 5 bases and J lost 8, with 22 bases in between. The CDR3 covers 16 residues. The CDR3 DNA sequence: TGTGCCAGCAGTCCCCCTTTGGGCAGGGTAAGGGATGAGCAGTTCTTC. Encoded protein: CASSPPLGRVRDEQFF.

This rearrangement joins TRBV7-9 to TRBJ2-7, with D maybe TRBD2 (6 bases). CDR1 and CDR2 (germline): SEHNR, FQNEAQ (reference sequence). The CDR3 runs 14 residues. Trimming pared 3 bases from V and 3 bases from J, leaving 12 bases between. CDR3: CASSFPEGSYEQYF. CDR3 bases: TGTGCCAGCAGCTTCCCGGAGGGGAGCTACGAGCAGTACTTC.

The sample holds many counts of this clonotype. This sequence joins TRBV24-1 and TRBJ2-7; TRBD1 might be the D (6 bases). V lost 6 bases to trimming and J lost 6 bases, with 20 bases between them. The CDR3 consists of 15 residues. Per germline, CDR1 KGHDR and CDR2 SFDVKD. CDR3 sequence: CATSSEQGVGCEQYF. DNA of the CDR3: TGTGCCACCAGTTCCGAACAGGGCGTGGGGTGCGAGCAGTACTTC.

This clonotype was counted ten times or more. This sequence joins TRBV29-1 and TRBJ2-1; D remains unclear. Germline-derived CDR1 and CDR2 are SQVTM and ANQGSEA. The CDR3 spans 13 residues. V was clipped by 6 bases and J by 0 bases, with 9 bases between them. The DNA for the CDR3 is TGCAGCGTAGGATTTAGCTCCTACAATGAGCAGTTCTTC. Protein: CSVGFSSYNEQFF.

This clonotype was recorded many times. The rearrangement links TRBV20-1 to TRBJ2-4, with D unresolved. The germline V gene encodes CDR1 DFQATT and CDR2 SNEGSKA (reference sequence). Trimming took off 3 bases at V and 5 bases at J, with 14 bases between the two ends. This CDR3 has 14 residues. The CDR3 sequence: CSARMAESENIQYF. CDR3 bases: TGCAGTGCTAGGATGGCCGAATCGGAAAACATTCAGTACTTC.

The chain has TRBV10-3 and TRBJ2-7; 11 nucleotides line up with TRBD2. V lost 3 bases to trimming and J lost 7 bases; unmatched junction nucleotides: 5. Germline V gene data show CDR1 as ENHRY and CDR2 as SYGVKD. This CDR3 region has 14 residues. CDR3 loop: CAISDTSGSLEQYF. The CDR3 DNA follows: TGTGCCATCAGTGACACTAGCGGGAGCCTAGAGCAGTACTTC.

The chain carries TRBV2 and TRBJ2-1; 9 bases align to TRBD1. V dropped 7 bases and J dropped 0; count of bases not matched to a gene: 4. Per germline, CDR1 SNHLY and CDR2 FYNNEI. CDR3 length: 15 residues. In nucleotides, the CDR3 is TGTGCCAGCAAGGGACAGGGTTACTCCTACAATGAGCAGTTCTTC. Translating gives CASKGQGYSYNEQFF.

The rearrangement joins TRBV20-1 to TRBJ1-6; D remains unclear. V shed 1 base and J shed 11 bases, with 18 bases lying between them. The CDR3 length is 15 residues. Germline CDR1 reads DFQATT; CDR2 reads SNEGSKA (reference sequence). CDR3 loop: CSARVILGTDPPLHF. The CDR3 DNA reads as TGCAGTGCTAGAGTTATACTCGGAACTGACCCACCCCTCCACTTT.

In its sample, this clonotype was seen a few times. The chain links TRBV12-3 or TRBV12-4 to TRBJ2-7; possibly TRBD1 or TRBD2 for D (5 bases each). Trimming left V 6 bases short and J 5 bases short, with 20 bases between. The CDR3 totals 15 residues. CDR3 region: CASSDTGTLDHEQYF. CDR3 nucleotides: TGTGCCAGCAGCGATACCGGGACCCTCGACCACGAGCAGTACTTC.

The chain links TRBV28 to TRBJ2-7; TRBD1 agrees at 7 bases. V was pared by 3 bases and J by 0 bases, with 8 bases of the junction left unmatched. CDR1 and CDR2 from the germline V gene are MDHEN and SYDVKM. This CDR3 region has 16 residues. CDR3 residues: CASSFHLRGNSYEQYF. The CDR3, as DNA: TGTGCCAGCAGTTTCCACCTCAGGGGGAACTCCTACGAGCAGTACTTC.